The T cell receptor beta chain described here comes from a study of T cell repertoires in cytomegalovirus infection (dated by TCRdb to 2018 to 2020). Regarding the study in general: The peptide stimulations were aimed at well-studied HLA-B-restricted epitopes as well as recently identified HLA-C-restricted CMV epitopes, whose presentation resists viral immunomodulation. The HLA type of each donor mattered for the analysis, because public TCR beta signatures pointed to carriage of CMV infection along with the matching HLA type.

According to the study, the label for this sample's treatment or condition signals: in vitro stimulation with specific CMV peptide epitopes to enrich CMV-specific T cells. This clonotype has more than one count but fewer than ten. Its antigen is unknown. Base-call qualities are not available, and no considerably larger clone is one nucleotide away. The CDR3, cysteine through phenylalanine, is 12 amino acids long. Only the CDR3 DNA is retained, 36 bases long and in frame from the first base. Trimming removed 5 bases from V and 6 bases from J, leaving 5 bases between the germline ends. CDR1 and CDR2 (SEHNR, FQNEAQ) derive from the germline V gene (reference sequence). Study-wide findings and limitations: In both this cohort and an independent cohort of 350 or so donors, the cumulative frequency of public TCR beta family members distinguished carriers of CMV infection plus the relevant HLA type. The ex vivo response was dominated by HLA-C-restricted CMV-specific TCR beta clonotypes, which also provided the single most frequent clonotype in two of eight donors.

The sequencer was an Illumina HiSeq 1500. The public reads were quality trimmed at Q25 with fastp and then assembled into clones with MiXCR by TCRdb, keeping productive beta chains. Under each unique CDR3 protein, matching rows form one entry showing the most common genes and DNA. The sample table contains roughly 800,000 distinct CDR3 sequences; only one count was recorded for almost 30% of them. The top ten clones comprise approximately 14% of the sample. Recombination linked TRBV7-9 to TRBJ1-6, with no D gene named confidently. The starting material was cultured CD8+ T cells from PBMCs, obtained from culture after CMV antigen stimulation. The TCR originated in a human donor in good health (CMV status not recorded). Some clones in this sample may be carry-over from other donors' samples. The bases read TGTGCCAGCAGCGGCTTTAATTCACCCCTCCACTTT. Its translation reads: CASSGFNSPLHF.